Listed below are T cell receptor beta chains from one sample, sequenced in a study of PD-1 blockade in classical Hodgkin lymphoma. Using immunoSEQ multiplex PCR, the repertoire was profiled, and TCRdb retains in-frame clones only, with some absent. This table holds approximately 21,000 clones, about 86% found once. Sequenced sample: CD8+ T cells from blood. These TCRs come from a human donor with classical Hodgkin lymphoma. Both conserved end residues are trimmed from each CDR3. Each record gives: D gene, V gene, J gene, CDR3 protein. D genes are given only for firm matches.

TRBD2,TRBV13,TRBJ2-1,ASSLVGGRAGNEQF
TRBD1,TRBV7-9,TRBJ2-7,ASTGQGASYEQY
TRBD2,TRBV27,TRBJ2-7,ASSFSGEGSYEQY
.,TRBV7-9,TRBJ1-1,ASSHNWDTGTEAF
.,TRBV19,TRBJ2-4,ASSIQGTAGPKNIQY
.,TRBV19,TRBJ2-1,ASSPWDTYYNEQF
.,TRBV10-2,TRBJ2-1,ASSDSQRIYNEQF
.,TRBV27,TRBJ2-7,ASSLRSGRSLWYEQY
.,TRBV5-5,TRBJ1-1,ASSLEFVNTEAF
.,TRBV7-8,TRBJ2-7,ASSLDGSGYEQY
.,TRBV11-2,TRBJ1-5,ASSFHPGREGNQPQH